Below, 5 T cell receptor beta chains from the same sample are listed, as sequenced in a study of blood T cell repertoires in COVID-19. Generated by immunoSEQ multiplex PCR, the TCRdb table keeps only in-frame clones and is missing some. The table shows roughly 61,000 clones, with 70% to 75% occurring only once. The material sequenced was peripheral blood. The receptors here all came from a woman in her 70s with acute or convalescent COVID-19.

CDR3 sequence (DNA): TGTGCCAGCAGCGTAGGCTCAGGGGCTGGAAACACCATATATTTT. Amino acids: CASSVGSGAGNTIYF. The chain links TRBV9 to TRBJ1-3; D is perhaps TRBD1 (6 bases). The CDR3 loop spans 15 amino acids. The germline V gene encodes CDR1 SGDLS and CDR2 YYNGEE. Trimming cost V 0 bases and J 2 bases, with 9 bases left between them.

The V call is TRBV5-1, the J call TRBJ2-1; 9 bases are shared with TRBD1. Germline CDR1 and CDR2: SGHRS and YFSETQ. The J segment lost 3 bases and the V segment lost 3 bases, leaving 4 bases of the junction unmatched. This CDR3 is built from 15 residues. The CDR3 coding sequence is TGCGCCAGCAGCTGGGGACAGGGTCTCTACAATGAGCAGTTCTTC. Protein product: CASSWGQGLYNEQFF.

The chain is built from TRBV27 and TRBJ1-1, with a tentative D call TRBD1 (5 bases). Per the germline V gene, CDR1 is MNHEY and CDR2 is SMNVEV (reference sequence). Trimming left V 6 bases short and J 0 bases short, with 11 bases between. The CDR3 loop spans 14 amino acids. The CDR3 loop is CASSRQTMNTEAFF. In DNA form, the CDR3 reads TGTGCCAGCAGCAGACAGACCATGAACACTGAAGCTTTCTTT.

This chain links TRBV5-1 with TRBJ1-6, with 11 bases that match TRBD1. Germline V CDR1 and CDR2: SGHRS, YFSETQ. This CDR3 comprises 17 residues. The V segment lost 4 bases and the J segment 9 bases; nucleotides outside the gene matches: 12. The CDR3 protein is CASSTRSGTGGSSPLHF. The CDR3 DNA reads TGCGCCAGCAGCACCCGATCCGGGACAGGGGGGTCTTCACCCCTCCACTTT.

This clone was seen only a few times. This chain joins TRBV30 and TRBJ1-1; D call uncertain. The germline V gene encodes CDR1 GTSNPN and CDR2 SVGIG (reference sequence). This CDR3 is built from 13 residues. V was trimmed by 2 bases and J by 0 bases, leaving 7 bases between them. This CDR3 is CAWSRNLNTEAFF. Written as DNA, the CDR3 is TGTGCCTGGAGTCGAAACTTGAACACTGAAGCTTTCTTT. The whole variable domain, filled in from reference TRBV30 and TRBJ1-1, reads SQTIHQWPATLVQPVGSPLSLECTVEGTSNPNLYWYRQAAGRGLQLLFYSVGIGQISSEVPQNLSASRPQDRQFILSSKKLLLSDSGFYLCAWSRNLNTEAFFGQGTRLTVV.